The clone carrying this T cell receptor beta chain has ten or more counts. Its cognate antigen is unknown. The time point was: newly diagnosed GD, antithyroid drugs for less than 3 months. PBMCs provided the RNA from which the TCR library was made. Germline V gene lookup returns CDR1 KGHDR and CDR2 SFDVKD. Trimming shortened V by 9 bases and J by 4 bases, and 19 bases separated the two germline ends. This CDR3 has 15 residues. Sequencing libraries for TCR beta were prepared with iRepertoire HTBI primers and Arm-PCR of CDR3 regions. TCRdb re-called the multiplex PCR reads through MiXCR, storing one row per CDR3 protein. The repertoire has fewer than 400,000 distinct CDR3 sequences, about a sixth of them found once; the top ten carry about 39%. The data derive from a study of regulatory T cells in long-lasting Graves disease. Turning to the study itself: Those Graves' patients who were newly diagnosed had been on antithyroid drugs under 3 months. Broader study findings: Accuracy could have been hurt by small sample size.

The clonotype was recovered from a female donor with Graves disease. The rearrangement uses TRBV24-1 and TRBJ2-3, with a tentative D call TRBD2 (7 bases). The starting material was peripheral blood mononuclear cells (PBMCs), obtained at new diagnosis, from a patient treated with antithyroid drugs. DNA for the CDR3: TGTGCCACCGCAGGGCGAGGGCGGGGGCCAGATACGCAGTATTTT. Amino acids: CATAGRGRGPDTQYF.